This T cell receptor beta chain is from a study of T cells in Graves' hyperthyroidism and ophthalmopathy. Looked up from germline, CDR1 is SGHAT and CDR2 is FQNNGV. CDR3 size: 16 residues. V lost 3 bases and J lost 2; bases outside the gene matches: 3. TCR beta CDR3 regions were amplified from RNA. Primed by the HTBI set, a first-round RT-PCR was run on the TCR CDR3. TCRdb re-called the multiplex PCR reads through MiXCR, storing one row per CDR3 protein. The data show fewer than 250,000 distinct CDR3 sequences, with roughly 18% seen just once and around 50% held by the top ten. In this sample, this clonotype turned up many times. Reasons for excluding patients were uncontrolled infection, other autoimmune disease, pregnancy or lactation. Together with thyroid ultrasound, orbital computed tomography, serum thyroxine and TRAb, clinical symptoms were used for diagnoses.

Sequencing input: blood. The chain joins TRBV11-2 to TRBJ2-2; the match to TRBD2 covers 10 bases. This clonotype was sampled from a man aged 45-60 years with Graves' hyperthyroidism. This CDR3 reads CASSFGLAVNTGELFF. DNA of the CDR3: TGTGCCAGCAGCTTTGGACTAGCGGTCAACACCGGGGAGCTGTTTTTT.